This T cell receptor (beta chain) emerged from a study of OX40 agonist ivuxolimab in advanced cancers. Turning to the overall study: The costimulatory receptor OX40 (CD134) was targeted by ivuxolimab, a fully human IgG2 agonistic monoclonal antibody. Intravenous ivuxolimab was administered to patients every 2 weeks at six dose levels: 0.01, 0.1, 0.3, 1.5, 3 and 10 mg/kg. Of the approximately 50 dose-escalation patients, hepatocellular carcinoma was present in some 19, melanoma in approximately 15, renal cell carcinoma in 9 and head and neck cancer in 9. In the dose-escalation cohort, over 65% of patients were male, and the mean age was approximately 60 years, with a range of about 23 to 85. Patients were allowed to have had prior anti-PD-1, anti-PD-L1 or anti-CTLA-4 therapy, and 30% to 40% of the dose-escalation patients had been treated with checkpoint inhibitors. Three dose-escalation patients achieved partial responses, one with hepatocellular carcinoma and two with cutaneous melanoma. Peripheral TCRbeta sequencing was intended to test whether TCR sequence diversity was altered and clonal T-cell expansion was caused by ivuxolimab. The paper covers the monotherapy dose-escalation part of the phase I ivuxolimab trial, which included N of about 50 patients. Paper-wide results and their limitations: In the 0.1-3.0 mg/kg groups, partial responders were among the patients with the lowest normalized peripheral clonal expansion, particularly in CD8+ T cells. On average, CD8+ T cells showed more expanded clones than CD4+ T cells after ivuxolimab. The antigen specificity of the clonally expanded peripheral T cells was not determined. Low levels of normalized T-cell clonal expansion were also seen in some patients who did not respond. At doses of 0.1 to 3.0 mg/kg, clonal expansion of both CD4+ and CD8+ T cells in blood was seen between baseline and week 6.

To sequence the TCRbeta CDR3 region, genomic DNA was isolated from the sorted cells. The immunoSEQ Assay was used to sequence the TCRbeta CDR3 regions. As stored in TCRdb, this immuneACCESS dataset retains in-frame rearrangements with V and J assigned. A fraction of the clones does not appear; measured against another copy, unresolved V genes explain less than half of the discrepancy, and the remainder lacks a known reason. For this sample there are some 70,000 clones; approximately 83% appear just once. The ten biggest clones cover roughly 0.75% of the sample. The trial excluded patients who had a history of autoimmune disease or were on systemic immunosuppression. In every dose cohort, peripheral blood was drawn for TCR sequencing at baseline, cycle 4 day 1, and cycle 7 day 1. The samples were taken from a phase I, first-in-human, multicenter, open-label dose-escalation trial of ivuxolimab. Adults with locally advanced or metastatic melanoma, renal cell carcinoma, hepatocellular carcinoma or head and neck squamous cell carcinoma were enrolled in the trial. Before TCR sequencing, CD4+ and CD8+ T cells were separately sorted from peripheral blood.

With respect to this clone: This receptor's antigen is unknown. No base quality information exists; no much larger clone differs at one position.

The receptor's source is an adult with an advanced solid tumor such as melanoma, head and neck, liver or kidney cancer. The sample was CD4+ or CD8+ T cells sorted from blood, taken in a trial of the OX40 agonist ivuxolimab.

The base sequence is TGTGCCAGTACAAGGACAGGGGGCTTGAGGGGCACTGAAGCTTTCTTT. Its protein is CASTRTGGLRGTEAFF. The V and J genes are TRBV19 and TRBJ1-1; TRBD1 matches 11 bases in the middle. V trim: 7 bases; J trim: 4 bases; unmatched bases: 11. Per the germline V gene (reference sequence), LNHDA is the CDR1 and SQIVND is the CDR2. The CDR3 runs 16 residues from the cysteine to the phenylalanine. The CDR3 DNA has 48 bases and is translated from base 1.